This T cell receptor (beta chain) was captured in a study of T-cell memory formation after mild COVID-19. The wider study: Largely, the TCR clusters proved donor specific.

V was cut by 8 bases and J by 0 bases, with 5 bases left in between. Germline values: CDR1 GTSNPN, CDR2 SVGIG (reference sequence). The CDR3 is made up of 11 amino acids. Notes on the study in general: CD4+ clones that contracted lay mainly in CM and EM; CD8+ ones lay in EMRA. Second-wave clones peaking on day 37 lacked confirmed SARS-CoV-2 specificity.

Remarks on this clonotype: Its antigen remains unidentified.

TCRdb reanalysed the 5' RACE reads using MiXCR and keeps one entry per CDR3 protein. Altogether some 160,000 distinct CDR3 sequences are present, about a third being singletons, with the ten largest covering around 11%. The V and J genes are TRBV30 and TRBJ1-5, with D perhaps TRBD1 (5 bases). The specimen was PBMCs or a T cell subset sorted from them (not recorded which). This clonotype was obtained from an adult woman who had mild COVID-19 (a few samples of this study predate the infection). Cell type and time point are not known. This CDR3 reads CADSSNQPQHF. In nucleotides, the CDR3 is TGTGCCGACAGTAGCAATCAGCCCCAGCATTTT.